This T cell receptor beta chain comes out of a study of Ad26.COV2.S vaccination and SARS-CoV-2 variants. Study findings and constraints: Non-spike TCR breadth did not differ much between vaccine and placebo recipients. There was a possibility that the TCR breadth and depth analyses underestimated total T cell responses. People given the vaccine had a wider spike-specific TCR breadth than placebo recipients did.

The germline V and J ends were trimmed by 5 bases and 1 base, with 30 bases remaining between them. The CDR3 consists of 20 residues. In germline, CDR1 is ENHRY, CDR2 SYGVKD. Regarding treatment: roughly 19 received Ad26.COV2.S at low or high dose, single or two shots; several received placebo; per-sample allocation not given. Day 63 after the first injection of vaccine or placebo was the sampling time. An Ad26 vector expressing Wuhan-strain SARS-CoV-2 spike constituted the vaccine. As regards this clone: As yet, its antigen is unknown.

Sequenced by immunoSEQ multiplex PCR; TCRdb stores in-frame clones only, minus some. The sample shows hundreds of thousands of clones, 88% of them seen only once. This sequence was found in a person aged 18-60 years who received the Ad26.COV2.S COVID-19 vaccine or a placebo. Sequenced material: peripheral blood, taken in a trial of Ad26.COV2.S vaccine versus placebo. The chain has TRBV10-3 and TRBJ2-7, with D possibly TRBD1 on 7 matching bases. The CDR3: CAISTTPAGGTTRRSYEQYF. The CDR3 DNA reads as TGTGCCATCAGTACCACCCCAGCAGGGGGGACCACTCGACGTTCCTACGAGCAGTACTTC.